The source of this T cell receptor (beta chain) is a study of T cell changes during pregnancy in multiple sclerosis. Profiled with immunoSEQ multiplex PCR; TCRdb holds only in-frame clones, not every one. The table lists about 34,000 clones, 80% to 90% of them singletons. V lost 5 bases and J lost 5; bases outside the gene matches: 9. The CDR3 contains 15 residues. In germline, CDR1 is SGHAT, CDR2 FQNNGV. The chain employs TRBV11-2 and TRBJ1-2, with TRBD1 matching 9 bases. The TCR was taken from a female donor with multiple sclerosis, enrolled in a pregnancy study. This specimen consisted of CD8+ T cells from peripheral blood mononuclear cells, obtained in the third trimester of pregnancy. In DNA, the CDR3 is TGTGCCAGCAGCCGTCGGGACAGGGTGGGGTATGGCTACACCTTC. It encodes CASSRRDRVGYGYTF.